This T cell receptor (beta chain) was identified in a study of cytomegalovirus exposure and HLA in healthy donors. Overall study results and limits: The dataset shows that most TCR sequences were rare, while some public TCRs occurred in many donors. There were a few CMV-associated chains whose specificity for CMV antigens was confirmed in vitro.

The PCR employed 60 Vbeta primers together with 13 Jbeta primers. This table comes from immunoSEQ multiplex PCR, and its TCRdb copy is limited to in-frame clones, with some not included. The data contain around 190,000 clones, roughly 80% of them singletons. Deletions cut 4 bases from V and 9 bases from J, with 16 bases between. Looked up from germline, CDR1 is SQVTM and CDR2 is ANQGSEA. The CDR3 contains 13 residues. Donors were nominally healthy when sampled, though unrecorded immune exposures were likely. This clone was seen more than once but under ten times. Antigen: not known. The chain couples TRBV29-1 to TRBJ2-1, with a possible D match to TRBD2 (6 bases). The specimen sequenced was PBMCs. The TCR originated in a woman under 30 in good health and CMV-seronegative. The CDR3 DNA reads as TGCAGCGTTGGGGCAGGAGGGGTAGGTGAGCAGTTCTTC. It translates to CSVGAGGVGEQFF.